The text below deals with one T cell receptor (beta chain). Antigen specificity is unknown. This sample is drawn from a study of shared clonotypes between healthy human individuals. The study, taken as a whole, reports: Relative to clonotypes present in all four donors, those not shared had lower generation probabilities.

Some clones are missing from TCRdb's copy, which holds only in-frame ones; the method was immunoSEQ multiplex PCR. The data hold hundreds of thousands of clones, with about 74% observed a single time. This CDR3 region has 15 residues. Germline lookup yields CDR1 SGHNT and CDR2 YYREEE (reference sequence). With V trimmed by 4 bases and J by 7 bases, 9 bases remained unmatched. The receptor's source is a woman aged 25 to 45 in good health. The V gene is TRBV5-4, the J gene TRBJ2-1; 9 nucleotides agree with TRBD1. Sample: memory CD4+ T cells sorted from blood. As to subset: CD45RA-negative fraction. This chain's CDR3 is CASSRQQGAENEQFF. The CDR3, as DNA: TGTGCCAGCAGCCGGCAACAGGGGGCGGAGAATGAGCAGTTCTTC.